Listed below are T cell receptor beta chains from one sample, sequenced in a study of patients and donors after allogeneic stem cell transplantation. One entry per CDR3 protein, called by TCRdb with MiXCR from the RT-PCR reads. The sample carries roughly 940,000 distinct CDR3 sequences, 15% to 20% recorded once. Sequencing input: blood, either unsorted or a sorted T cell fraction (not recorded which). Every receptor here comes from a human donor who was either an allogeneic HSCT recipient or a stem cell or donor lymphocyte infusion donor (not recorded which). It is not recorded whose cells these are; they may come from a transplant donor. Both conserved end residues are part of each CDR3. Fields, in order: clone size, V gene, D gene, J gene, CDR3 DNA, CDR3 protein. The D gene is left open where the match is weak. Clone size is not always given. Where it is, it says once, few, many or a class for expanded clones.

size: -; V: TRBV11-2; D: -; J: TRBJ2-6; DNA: TGTGCCAGCAGCCCAATTTCTGGGGCCAACGTCCTGACTTTC; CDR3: CASSPISGANVLTF
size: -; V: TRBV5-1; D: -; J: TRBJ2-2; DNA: TGCGCCAGCAGCACCGGGACATCGCTCTTCACCCTGAACACCGGGGAGCTGTTTTTT; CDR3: CASSTGTSLFTLNTGELFF
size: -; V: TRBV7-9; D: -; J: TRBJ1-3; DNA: TGTGCCAGCAGCTTAGGTCAGGGGATCGGAAACACCATATATTTT; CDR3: CASSLGQGIGNTIYF
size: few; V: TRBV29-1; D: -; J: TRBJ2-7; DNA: TGCAGCGTTGAAAGTCCAAGGGCCTACGAGCAGTACTTC; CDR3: CSVESPRAYEQYF
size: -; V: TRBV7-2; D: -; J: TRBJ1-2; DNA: TGTGCCAGCAGCTTAATTTCTCCCGGATCGCCTGGCTACACCTTC; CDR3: CASSLISPGSPGYTF
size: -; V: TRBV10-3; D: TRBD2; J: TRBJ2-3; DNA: TGTGCCATCAGTGAATCGGGACTAACACACGGCGGGGCAGATACGCAGTATTTT; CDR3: CAISESGLTHGGADTQYF
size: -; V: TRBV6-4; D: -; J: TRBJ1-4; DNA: TGTGCCAGCAGTGACGGCCCCGGGCACCGACTGTTTTTT; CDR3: CASSDGPGHRLFF
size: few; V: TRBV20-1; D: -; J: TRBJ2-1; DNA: TGCAGTGCCCCCACTAGAAACGAGCAGTTCTTC; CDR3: CSAPTRNEQFF
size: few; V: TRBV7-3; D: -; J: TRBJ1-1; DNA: TGTGCCAGCAGCTTAGGGTTAAATGGGGCCGGAGCTTTCTTT; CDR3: CASSLGLNGAGAFF
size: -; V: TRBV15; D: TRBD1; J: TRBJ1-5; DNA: TGTGCCACCAGCAGACGACAGGGTGGGAACCTCAATCAGCCCCAGCATTTT; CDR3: CATSRRQGGNLNQPQHF
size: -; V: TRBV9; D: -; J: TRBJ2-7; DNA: TGTGCCAGCAGCGTATTCGTCTGCGAGCAGTACTTC; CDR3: CASSVFVCEQYF
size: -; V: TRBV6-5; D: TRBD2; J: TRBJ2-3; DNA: TGTGCCAGCAGTTCATATAGCGGGAGGGGCACAGATACGCAGTATTTT; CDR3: CASSSYSGRGTDTQYF
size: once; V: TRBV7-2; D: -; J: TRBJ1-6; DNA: TGTGCCAGCAGCCCCCGGACACTCTCTCCGAATTCACCCCTCCACTTT; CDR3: CASSPRTLSPNSPLHF
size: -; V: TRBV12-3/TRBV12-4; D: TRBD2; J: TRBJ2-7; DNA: TGTGCCAGCAGTCTAGCGGGAGATGGGTACGAGCAGTACTTC; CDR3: CASSLAGDGYEQYF
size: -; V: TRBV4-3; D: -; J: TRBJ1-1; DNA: TGCGCCAGCAGCCCACTAGCTGGGGTTGAAGCTTTCTTT; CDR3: CASSPLAGVEAFF
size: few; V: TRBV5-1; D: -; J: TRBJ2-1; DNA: TGCGCCAGCAGTTATTACGGGGGCGATGAGCAGTTCTTC; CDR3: CASSYYGGDEQFF
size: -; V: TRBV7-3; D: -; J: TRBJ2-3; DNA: TGTGCCAGTACGAAAACGGGGGCAGATACGCAGTATTTT; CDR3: CASTKTGADTQYF
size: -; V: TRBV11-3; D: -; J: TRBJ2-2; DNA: TGTGCCAGCAGCTTCACCCAGGGCTCCGGGGAGCTGTTTTTT; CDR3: CASSFTQGSGELFF
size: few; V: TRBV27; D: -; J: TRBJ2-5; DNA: TGTGCCAGCACCCCCCGGGCGGGGCAGGGACGAGAGACCCAGTACTTC; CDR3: CASTPRAGQGRETQYF
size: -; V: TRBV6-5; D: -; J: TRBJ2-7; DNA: TGTGCCAGCAGTTACTTCGGGACTCGGGGCACCGAGCAGTACTTC; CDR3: CASSYFGTRGTEQYF
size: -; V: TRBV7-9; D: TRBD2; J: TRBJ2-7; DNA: TGTGCCAGCAGCTCTCTAGCGGTGCTGTACTTC; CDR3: CASSSLAVLYF
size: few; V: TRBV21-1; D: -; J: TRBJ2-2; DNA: TGTGCCAGCAGCCCAAGCGGGTCGAACACCGGGGAGCTGTTTTTT; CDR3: CASSPSGSNTGELFF
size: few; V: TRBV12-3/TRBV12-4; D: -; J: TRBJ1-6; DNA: TGTGCCAGCAGATTAAGGGGACCGGGGGCTAATTCACCCCTCCACTTT; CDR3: CASRLRGPGANSPLHF
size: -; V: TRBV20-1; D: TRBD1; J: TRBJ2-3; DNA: TGCAGTGCACAAACAGGGGTGGGAGATACGCAGTATTTT; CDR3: CSAQTGVGDTQYF
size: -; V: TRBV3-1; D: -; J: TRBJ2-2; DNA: TGTGCCAGCAGCCAAGAGGCACCGGGGGAGCTGTTTTTT; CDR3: CASSQEAPGELFF
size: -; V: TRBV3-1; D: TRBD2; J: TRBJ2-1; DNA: TGTGCCAGCAGCCCCGTGTGGGCTAGCGGGAGCGAGCAGTTCTTC; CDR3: CASSPVWASGSEQFF
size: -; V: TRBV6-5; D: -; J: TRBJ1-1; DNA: TGTGCCAGCAGTTACGACAGATCGAACACTGAAGCTTTCTTT; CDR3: CASSYDRSNTEAFF
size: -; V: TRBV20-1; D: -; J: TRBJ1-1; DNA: TGCAGTGCTAGAGACCAGCGAAGGAACACTGAAGCTTTCTTT; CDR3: CSARDQRRNTEAFF
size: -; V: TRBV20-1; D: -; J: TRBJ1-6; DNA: TGCAGTGCTAGTTCTTTACGGTCTGATGATAATTCACCCCTCCACTTT; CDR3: CSASSLRSDDNSPLHF
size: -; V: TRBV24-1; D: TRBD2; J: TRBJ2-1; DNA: TGTGCCACCAGTGGGAGCGGGAGGTACTACAATGAGCAGTTCTTC; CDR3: CATSGSGRYYNEQFF
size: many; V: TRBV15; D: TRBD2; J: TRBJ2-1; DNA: TGTGCCACCCACTCTGGACTAGTTGGGTGGGGTGAGCAGTTCTTC; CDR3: CATHSGLVGWGEQFF
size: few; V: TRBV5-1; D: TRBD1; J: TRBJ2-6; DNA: TGCGCCAGCAGCGCGAAGCAGGGGGCCTCTGGGGCCAACGTCCTGACTTTC; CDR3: CASSAKQGASGANVLTF
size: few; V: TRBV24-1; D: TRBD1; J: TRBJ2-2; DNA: TGTGCCACCAGTGACTCCGGGACAGGCCCGACCGGGGAGCTGTTTTTT; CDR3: CATSDSGTGPTGELFF
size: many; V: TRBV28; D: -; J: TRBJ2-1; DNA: TGTGCCAGCAGTTCGGCCTACAATGAGCAGTTCTTC; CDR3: CASSSAYNEQFF
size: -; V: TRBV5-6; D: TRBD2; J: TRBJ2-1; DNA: TGTGCCAGCAGCTTGGGTTCTAGCGGGAAAGGGGATGAGCAGTTCTTC; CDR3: CASSLGSSGKGDEQFF
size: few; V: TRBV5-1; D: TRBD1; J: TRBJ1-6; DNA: TGCGCCAGCAGCCCGCCGACAGGGGATTCTTCACCCCTCCACTTT; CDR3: CASSPPTGDSSPLHF
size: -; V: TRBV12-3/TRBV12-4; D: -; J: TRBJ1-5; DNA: TGTGCCAGCAGACCCGGGAGTCAGCCCCAGCATTTT; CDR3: CASRPGSQPQHF
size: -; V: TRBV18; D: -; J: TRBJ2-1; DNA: TGTGCCAGCTCACCTTCAGGGGGGGCTACGAATGAGCAGTTCTTC; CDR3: CASSPSGGATNEQFF
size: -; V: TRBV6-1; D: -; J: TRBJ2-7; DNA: TGTGCCAGCAGTGAAATGGGGGGCCGGGGGTACTTC; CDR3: CASSEMGGRGYF
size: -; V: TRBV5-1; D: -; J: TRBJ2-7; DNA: TGCGCCAGCAGCTATCAGGGGCCTTTCTACGAGCAGTACTTC; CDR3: CASSYQGPFYEQYF
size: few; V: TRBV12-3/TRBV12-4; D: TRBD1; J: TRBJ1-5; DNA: TGTGCCAGCAGTGGGGACAGACTGAATAGCAATCAGCCCCAGCATTTT; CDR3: CASSGDRLNSNQPQHF
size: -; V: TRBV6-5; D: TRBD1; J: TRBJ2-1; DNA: TGTGCCAGCAGTTACCCCCAGGGACAGGGGAACAATGAGCAGTTCTTC; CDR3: CASSYPQGQGNNEQFF
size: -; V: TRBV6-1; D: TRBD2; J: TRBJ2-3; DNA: TGTGCCAGCAGCCCACCCGGGGGGTCTACGCAGTATTTT; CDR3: CASSPPGGSTQYF
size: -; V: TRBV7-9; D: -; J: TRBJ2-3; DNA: TGTGCCAGCAGCTCCGGACATTTCGCTAGCACAGATACGCAGTATTTT; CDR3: CASSSGHFASTDTQYF
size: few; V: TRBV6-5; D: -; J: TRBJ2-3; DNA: TGTGCCAGCAGTTACTCGCGGGACTGGCTCACAGATACGCAGTATTTT; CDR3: CASSYSRDWLTDTQYF
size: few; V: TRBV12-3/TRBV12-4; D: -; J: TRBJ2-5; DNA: TGTGCCAGCAGTCACAGGGGACTCCAAGAGACCCAGTACTTC; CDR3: CASSHRGLQETQYF
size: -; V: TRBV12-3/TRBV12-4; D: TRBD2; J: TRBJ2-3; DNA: TGTGCCAGCAGTGCCGGGGGGGGGAGCACAGATACGCAGTATTTT; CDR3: CASSAGGGSTDTQYF
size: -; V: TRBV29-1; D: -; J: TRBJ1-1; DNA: TGCAGCTCGCGCGGGGTGTCGAGCACTGAAGCTTTCTTT; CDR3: CSSRGVSSTEAFF
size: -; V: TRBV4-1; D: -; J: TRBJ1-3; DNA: TGCGCCAGCAGCCCAGCCCCGTTGGACACCATATATTTT; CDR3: CASSPAPLDTIYF
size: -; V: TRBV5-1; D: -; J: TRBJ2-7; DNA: TGCGCCAGCAGTCGGACAGTTACCTCCTACGAGCAGTACTTC; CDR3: CASSRTVTSYEQYF
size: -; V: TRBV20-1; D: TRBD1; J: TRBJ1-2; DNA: TGCAGTGCTCCTCCCCCGACAGGGAGGCACACTAGGAATGGCTACACCTTC; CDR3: CSAPPPTGRHTRNGYTF
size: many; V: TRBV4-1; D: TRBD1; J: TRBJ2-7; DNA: TGCGCCAGCAGCCAACCGGGACAGGGGGGCGAGCAGTACTTC; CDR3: CASSQPGQGGEQYF
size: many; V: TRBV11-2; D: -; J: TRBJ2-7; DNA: TGTGCCAGCAGCGCTATCTACGAGCAGTACTTC; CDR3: CASSAIYEQYF